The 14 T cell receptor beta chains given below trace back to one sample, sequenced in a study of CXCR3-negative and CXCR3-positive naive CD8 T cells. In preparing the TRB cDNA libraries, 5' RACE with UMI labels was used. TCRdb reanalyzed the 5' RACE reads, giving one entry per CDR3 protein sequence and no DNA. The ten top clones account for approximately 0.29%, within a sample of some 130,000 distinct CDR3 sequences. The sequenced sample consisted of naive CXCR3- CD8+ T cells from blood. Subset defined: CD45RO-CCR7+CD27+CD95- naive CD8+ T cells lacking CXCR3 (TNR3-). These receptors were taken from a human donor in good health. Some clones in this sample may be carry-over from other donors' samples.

The CDR3 here is CASSIGDFAYNEQFF. This rearrangement joins TRBV19 to TRBJ2-1; TCRdb selects TRBD2, and the lack of DNA leaves this call unchecked. Looked up from germline, CDR1 is LNHDA and CDR2 is SQIVND (reference sequence). The CDR3 spans 15 residues.

CDR3 sequence reads: CASRDYQGIQETQYF. The V and J genes are TRBV27 and TRBJ2-5; TCRdb gives TRBD1 as the D gene, but with no DNA this cannot be confirmed. The length of the CDR3 is 15 residues. Germline V gives CDR1 MNHEY, CDR2 SMNVEV (reference sequence).

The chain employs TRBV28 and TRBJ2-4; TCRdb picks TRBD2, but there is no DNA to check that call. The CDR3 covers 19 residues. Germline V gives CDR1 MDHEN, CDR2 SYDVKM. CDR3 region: CASSLFWREGRGAKNIQYF.

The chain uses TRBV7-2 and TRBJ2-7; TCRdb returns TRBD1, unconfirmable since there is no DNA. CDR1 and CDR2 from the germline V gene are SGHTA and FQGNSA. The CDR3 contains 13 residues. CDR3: CASSPPAAYEQYF.

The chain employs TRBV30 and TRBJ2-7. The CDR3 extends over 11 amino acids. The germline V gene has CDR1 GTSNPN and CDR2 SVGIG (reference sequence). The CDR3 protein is CAWSIGDEQYF.

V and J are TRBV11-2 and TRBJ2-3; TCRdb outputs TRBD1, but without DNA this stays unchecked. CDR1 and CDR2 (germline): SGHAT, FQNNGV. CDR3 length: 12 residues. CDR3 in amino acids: CASSGGVDTQYF.

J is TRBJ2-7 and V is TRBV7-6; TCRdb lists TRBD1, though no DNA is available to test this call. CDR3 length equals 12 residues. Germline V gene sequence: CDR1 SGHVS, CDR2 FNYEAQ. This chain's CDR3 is CASSFSGGEQYF.

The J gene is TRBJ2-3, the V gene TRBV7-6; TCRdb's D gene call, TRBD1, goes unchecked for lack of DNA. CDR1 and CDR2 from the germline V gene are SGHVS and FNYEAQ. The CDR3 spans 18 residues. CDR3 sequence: CASSLEFFRGPGTDTQYF.

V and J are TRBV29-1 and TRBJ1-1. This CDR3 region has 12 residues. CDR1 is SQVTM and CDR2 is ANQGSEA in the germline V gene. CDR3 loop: CSGEPSNTEAFF.

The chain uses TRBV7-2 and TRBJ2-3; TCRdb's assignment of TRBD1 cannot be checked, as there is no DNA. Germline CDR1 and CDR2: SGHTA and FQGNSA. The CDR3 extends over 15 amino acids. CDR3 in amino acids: CASSLVGGLTDTQYF.

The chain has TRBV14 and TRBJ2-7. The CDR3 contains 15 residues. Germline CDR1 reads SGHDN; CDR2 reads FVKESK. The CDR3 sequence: CASSTTTEYSYEQYF. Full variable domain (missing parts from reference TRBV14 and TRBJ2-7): EAGVTQFPSHSVIEKGQTVTLRCDPISGHDNLYWYRRVMGKEIKFLLHFVKESKQDESGMPNNRFLAERTGGTYSTLKVQPAELEDSGVYFCASSTTTEYSYEQYFGPGTRLTVT.

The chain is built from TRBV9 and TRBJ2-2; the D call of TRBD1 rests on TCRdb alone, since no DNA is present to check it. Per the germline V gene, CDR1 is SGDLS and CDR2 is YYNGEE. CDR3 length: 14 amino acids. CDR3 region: CASSVDGGFGELFF.

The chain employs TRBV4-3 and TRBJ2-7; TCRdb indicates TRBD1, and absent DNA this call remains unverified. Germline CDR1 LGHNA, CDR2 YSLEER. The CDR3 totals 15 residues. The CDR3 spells CASSQDRDGVYEQYF.

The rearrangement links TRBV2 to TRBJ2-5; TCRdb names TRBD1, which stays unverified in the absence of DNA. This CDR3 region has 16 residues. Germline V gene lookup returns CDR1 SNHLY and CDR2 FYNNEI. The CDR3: CASSTGQGAFSETQYF.